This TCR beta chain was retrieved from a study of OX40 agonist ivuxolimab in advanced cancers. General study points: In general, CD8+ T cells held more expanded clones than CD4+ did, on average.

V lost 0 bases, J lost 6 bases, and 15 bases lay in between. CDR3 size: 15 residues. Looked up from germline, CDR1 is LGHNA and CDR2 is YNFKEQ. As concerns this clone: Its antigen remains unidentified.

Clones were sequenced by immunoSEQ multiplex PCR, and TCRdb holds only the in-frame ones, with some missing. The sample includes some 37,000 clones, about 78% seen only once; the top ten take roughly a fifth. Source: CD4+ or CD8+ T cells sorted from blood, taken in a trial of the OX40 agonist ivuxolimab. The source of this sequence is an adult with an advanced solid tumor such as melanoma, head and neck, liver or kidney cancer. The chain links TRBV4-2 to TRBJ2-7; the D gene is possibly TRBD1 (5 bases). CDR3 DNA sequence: TGTGCCAGCAGCCAAGATCGGACAAGTGGCCTCGAGCAGTACTTC. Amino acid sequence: CASSQDRTSGLEQYF.